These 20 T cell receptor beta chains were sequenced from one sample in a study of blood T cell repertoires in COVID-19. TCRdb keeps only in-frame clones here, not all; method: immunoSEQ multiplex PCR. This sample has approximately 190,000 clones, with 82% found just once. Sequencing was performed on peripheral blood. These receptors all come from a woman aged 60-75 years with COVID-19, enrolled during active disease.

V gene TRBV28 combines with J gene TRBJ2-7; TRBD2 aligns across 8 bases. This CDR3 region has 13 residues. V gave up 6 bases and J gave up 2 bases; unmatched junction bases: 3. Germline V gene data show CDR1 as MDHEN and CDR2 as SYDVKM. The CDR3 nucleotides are TGTGCCAGCAGCCCTAGCGGGCCCTACGAGCAGTACTTC. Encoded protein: CASSPSGPYEQYF.

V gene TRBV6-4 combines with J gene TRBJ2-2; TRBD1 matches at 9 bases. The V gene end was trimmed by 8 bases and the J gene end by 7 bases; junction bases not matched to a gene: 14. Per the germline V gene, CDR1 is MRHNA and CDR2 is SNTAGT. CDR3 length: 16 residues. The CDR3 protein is CASRHRDRDTGGELFF. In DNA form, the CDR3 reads TGTGCCAGCCGTCACCGGGACAGGGATACTGGCGGGGAGCTGTTTTTT.

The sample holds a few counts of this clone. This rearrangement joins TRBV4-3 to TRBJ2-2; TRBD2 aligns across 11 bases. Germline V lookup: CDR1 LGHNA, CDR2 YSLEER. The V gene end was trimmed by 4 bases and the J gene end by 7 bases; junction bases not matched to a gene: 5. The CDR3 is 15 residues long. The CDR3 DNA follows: TGCGCCAGCAGCCTTGTAGCGGGAGGGAACGGGGAGCTGTTTTTT. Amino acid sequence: CASSLVAGGNGELFF.

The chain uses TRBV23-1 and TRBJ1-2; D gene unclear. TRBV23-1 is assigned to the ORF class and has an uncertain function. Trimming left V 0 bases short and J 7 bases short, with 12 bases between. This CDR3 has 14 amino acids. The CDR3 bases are TGCGCCAGCAGTCAATCTTCAACCGGGTCTGGCTACACCTTC. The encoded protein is CASSQSSTGSGYTF.

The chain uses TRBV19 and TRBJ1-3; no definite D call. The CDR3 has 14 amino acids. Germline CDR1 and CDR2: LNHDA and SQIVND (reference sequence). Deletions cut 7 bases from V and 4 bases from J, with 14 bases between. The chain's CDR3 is CASNHDRLGNTIYF. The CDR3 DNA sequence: TGTGCCAGTAACCACGACCGACTGGGAAACACCATATATTTT.

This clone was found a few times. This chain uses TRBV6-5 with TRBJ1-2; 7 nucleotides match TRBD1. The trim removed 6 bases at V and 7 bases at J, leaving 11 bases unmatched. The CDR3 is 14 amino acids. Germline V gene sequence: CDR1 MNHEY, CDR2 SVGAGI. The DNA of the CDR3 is TGTGCCAGCAGGCCGACAGGGATACTGGGTGGCTACACCTTC. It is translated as CASRPTGILGGYTF.

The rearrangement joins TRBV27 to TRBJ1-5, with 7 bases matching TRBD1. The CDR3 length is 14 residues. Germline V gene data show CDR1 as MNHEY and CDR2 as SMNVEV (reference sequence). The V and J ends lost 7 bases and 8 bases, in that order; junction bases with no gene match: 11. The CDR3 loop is CASTPGTVSEPQHF. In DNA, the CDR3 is TGTGCCAGCACCCCAGGGACAGTCTCTGAGCCCCAGCATTTT.

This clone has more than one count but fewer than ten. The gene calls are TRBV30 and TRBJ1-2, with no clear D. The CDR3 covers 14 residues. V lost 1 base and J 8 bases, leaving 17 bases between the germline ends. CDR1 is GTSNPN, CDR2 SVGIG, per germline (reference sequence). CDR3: CAWSATLKTLGYTF. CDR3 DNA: TGTGCCTGGAGTGCGACATTGAAAACTCTAGGCTACACCTTC.

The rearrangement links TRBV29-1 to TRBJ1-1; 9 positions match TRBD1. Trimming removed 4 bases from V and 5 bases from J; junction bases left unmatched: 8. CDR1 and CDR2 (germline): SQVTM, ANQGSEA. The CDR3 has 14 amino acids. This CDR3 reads CSVVLGTGRTEAFF. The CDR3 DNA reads TGCAGCGTTGTACTCGGGACAGGGCGTACTGAAGCTTTCTTT.

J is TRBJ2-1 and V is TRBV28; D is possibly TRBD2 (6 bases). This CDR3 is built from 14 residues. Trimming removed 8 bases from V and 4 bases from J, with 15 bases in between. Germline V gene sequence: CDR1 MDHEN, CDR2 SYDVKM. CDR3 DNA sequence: TGTGCCAGCGACGGGTTGGAGGGATACAATGAGCAGTTCTTC. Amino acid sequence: CASDGLEGYNEQFF.

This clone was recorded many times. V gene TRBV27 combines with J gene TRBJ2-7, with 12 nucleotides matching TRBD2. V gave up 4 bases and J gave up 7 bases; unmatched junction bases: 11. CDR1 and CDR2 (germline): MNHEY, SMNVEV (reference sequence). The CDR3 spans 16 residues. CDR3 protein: CASSSLASGGAGEQYV. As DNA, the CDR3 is TGTGCCAGCAGTTCTCTGGCTAGCGGGGGGGCGGGTGAGCAGTACGTC.

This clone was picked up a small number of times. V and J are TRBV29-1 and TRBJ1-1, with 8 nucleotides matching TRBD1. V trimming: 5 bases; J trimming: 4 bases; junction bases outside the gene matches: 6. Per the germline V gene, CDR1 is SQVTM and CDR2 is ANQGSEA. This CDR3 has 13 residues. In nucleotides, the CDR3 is TGCAGCGTTCGACAGGGGAGAGCCACTGAAGCTTTCTTT. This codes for CSVRQGRATEAFF. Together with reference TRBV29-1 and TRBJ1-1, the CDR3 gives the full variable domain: SAVISQKPSRDICQRGTSLTIQCQVDSQVTMMFWYRQQPGQSLTLIATANQGSEATYESGFVIDKFPISRPNLTFSTLTVSNMSPEDSSIYLCSVRQGRATEAFFGQGTRLTVV.

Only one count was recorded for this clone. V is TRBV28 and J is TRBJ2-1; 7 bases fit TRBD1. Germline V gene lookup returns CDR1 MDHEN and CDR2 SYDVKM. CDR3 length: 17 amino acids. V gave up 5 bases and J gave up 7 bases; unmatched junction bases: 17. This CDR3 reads CASSPQALIIQGNEQFF. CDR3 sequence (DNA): TGTGCCAGCAGTCCCCAGGCCCTGATAATACAGGGGAATGAGCAGTTCTTC.

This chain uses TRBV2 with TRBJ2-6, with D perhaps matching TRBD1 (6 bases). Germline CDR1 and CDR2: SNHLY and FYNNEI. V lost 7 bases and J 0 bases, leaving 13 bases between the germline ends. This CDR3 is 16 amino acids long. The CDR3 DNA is TGTGCCAGCACCCAGACAGGCCGCTCTGGGGCCAACGTCCTGACTTTC. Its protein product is CASTQTGRSGANVLTF.

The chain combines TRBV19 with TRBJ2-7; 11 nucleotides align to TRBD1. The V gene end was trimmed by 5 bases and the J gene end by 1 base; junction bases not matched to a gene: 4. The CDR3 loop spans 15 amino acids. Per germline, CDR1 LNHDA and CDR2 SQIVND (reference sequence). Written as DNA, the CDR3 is TGTGCCAGTAGTGACCGGGACAGGGGGTCCTACGAGCAGTACTTC. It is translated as CASSDRDRGSYEQYF.

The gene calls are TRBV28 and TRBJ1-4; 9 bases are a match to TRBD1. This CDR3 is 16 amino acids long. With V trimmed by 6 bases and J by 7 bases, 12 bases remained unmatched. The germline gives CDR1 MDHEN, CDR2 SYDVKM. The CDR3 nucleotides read TGTGCCAGCAGCTTGATGTCCGGGACAGGGAGTGAAAAACTGTTTTTT. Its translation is CASSLMSGTGSEKLFF.

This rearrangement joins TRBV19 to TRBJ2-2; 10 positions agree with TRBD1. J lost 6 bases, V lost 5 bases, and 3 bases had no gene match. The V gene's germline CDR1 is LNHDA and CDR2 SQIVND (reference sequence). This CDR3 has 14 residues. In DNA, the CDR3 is TGTGCCAGTAGTCACGGACAGGGGGCCGGGGAGCTGTTTTTT. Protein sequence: CASSHGQGAGELFF.

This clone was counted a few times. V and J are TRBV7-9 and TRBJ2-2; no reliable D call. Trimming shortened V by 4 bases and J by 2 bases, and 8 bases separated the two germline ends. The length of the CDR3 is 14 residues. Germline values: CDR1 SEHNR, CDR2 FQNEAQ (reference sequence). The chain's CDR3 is CASSSPSNTGELFF. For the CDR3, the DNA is TGTGCCAGCAGCTCCCCTAGTAACACCGGGGAGCTGTTTTTT.

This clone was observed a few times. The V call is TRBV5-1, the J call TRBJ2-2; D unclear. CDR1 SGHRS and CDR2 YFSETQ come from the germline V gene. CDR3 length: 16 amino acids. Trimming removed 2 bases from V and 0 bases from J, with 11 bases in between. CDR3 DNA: TGCGCCAGCAGCTTAAATCAGATCGCGAACACCGGGGAGCTGTTTTTT. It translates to CASSLNQIANTGELFF. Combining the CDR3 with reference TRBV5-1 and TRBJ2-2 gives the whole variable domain KAGVTQTPRYLIKTRGQQVTLSCSPISGHRSVSWYQQTPGQGLQFLFEYFSETQRNKGNFPGRFSGRQFSNSRSEMNVSTLELGDSALYLCASSLNQIANTGELFFGEGSRLTVL.

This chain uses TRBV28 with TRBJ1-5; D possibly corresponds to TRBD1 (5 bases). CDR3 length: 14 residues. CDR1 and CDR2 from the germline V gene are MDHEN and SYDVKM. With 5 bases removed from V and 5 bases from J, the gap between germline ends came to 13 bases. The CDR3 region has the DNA TGTGCCAGCAGTGGACCCCAGGGATATCAGCCCCAGCATTTT. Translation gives CASSGPQGYQPQHF. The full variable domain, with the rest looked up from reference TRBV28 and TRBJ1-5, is DVKVTQSSRYLVKRTGEKVFLECVQDMDHENMFWYRQDPGLGLRLIYFSYDVKMKEKGDIPEGYSVSREKKERFSLILESASTNQTSMYLCASSGPQGYQPQHFGDGTRLSIL.